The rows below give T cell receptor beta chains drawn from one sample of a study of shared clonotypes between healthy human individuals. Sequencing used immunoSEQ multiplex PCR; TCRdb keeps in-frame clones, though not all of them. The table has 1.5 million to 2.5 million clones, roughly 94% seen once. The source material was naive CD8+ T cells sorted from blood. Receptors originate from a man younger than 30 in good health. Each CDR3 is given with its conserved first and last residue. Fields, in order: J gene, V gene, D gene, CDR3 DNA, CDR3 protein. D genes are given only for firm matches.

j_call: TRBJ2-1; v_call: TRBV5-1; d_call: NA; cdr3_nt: TGCGCCAGCAGCTTGGGTCCAGGGTCCTACAATGAGCAGTTCTTC; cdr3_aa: CASSLGPGSYNEQFF
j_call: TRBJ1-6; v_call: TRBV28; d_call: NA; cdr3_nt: TGTGCCAGCAGTTTTACACAGGCTCCTAATTCACCCCTCCACTTT; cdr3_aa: CASSFTQAPNSPLHF
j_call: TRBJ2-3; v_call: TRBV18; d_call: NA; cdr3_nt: TGTGCCAGCTCACCAATGGATTTGGGCACAGATACGCAGTATTTT; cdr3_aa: CASSPMDLGTDTQYF
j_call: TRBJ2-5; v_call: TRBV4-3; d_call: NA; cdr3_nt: TGCGCCAGCAGCCAAGATACGGGAGAATTCCAGGAGACCCAGTACTTC; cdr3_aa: CASSQDTGEFQETQYF
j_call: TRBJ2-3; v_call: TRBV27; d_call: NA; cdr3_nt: TGTGCCAGCAGTCAAAGAGGGGCGGATACGCAGTATTTT; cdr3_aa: CASSQRGADTQYF
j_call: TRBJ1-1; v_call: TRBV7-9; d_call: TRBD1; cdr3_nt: TGTGCCGGAACTAAGGGGACAGACTACACTGAAGCTTTCTTT; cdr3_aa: CAGTKGTDYTEAFF
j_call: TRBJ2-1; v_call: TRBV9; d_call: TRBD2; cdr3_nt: TGTGCCAGCAGCGCCGGACTAGCGGGAGCTGAGCAGTTCTTC; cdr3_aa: CASSAGLAGAEQFF
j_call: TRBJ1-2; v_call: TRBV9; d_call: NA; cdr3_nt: TGTGCCAGCAGCGTATTTGCAGGAACTCCAGCTAACTATGGCTACACCTTC; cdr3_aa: CASSVFAGTPANYGYTF
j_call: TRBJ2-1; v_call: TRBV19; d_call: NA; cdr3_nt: TGTGCCAGTAGTATAGCGGGAGTGGGTCATGAGCAGTTCTTC; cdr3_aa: CASSIAGVGHEQFF
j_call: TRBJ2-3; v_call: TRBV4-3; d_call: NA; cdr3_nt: TGCGCCAGCAGCCAAGACGAGGGATTATCTAGCACAGATACGCAGTATTTT; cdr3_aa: CASSQDEGLSSTDTQYF
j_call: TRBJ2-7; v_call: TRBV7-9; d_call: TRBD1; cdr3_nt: TGTGCCAGCAGCTTGGAAGGACAGGGCTACGAGCAGTACTTC; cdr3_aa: CASSLEGQGYEQYF
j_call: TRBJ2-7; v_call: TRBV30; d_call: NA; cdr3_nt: TGTGCCTGGAGTGTACTTGGTCACGACGAGCAGTACTTC; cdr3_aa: CAWSVLGHDEQYF
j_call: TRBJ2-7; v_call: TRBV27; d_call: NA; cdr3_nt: TGTGCCAGCAGTTTAGGTCCTAGACCTACAGAGCAGTACTTC; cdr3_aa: CASSLGPRPTEQYF
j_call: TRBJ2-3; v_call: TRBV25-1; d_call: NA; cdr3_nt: TGTGCTGCCGGAGGAGATACGCAGTATTTT; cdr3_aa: CAAGGDTQYF
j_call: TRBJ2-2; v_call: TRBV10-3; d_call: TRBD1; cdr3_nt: TGTGCCATCAGTGAGTCGGAGACAGGGAGCCATCCGGCCGGGGAGCTGTTTTTT; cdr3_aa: CAISESETGSHPAGELFF
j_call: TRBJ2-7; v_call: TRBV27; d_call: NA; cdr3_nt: TGTGCCAGCAGCCCCTCGTTGGGAGACAGCGGAACCCAAGAGCAGTACTTC; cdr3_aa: CASSPSLGDSGTQEQYF